This TCR beta chain is from a study of blood T cell repertoires in COVID-19 (dated by TCRdb to 2018 to 2021). Broadly, across the study: Samples covering the acute and convalescent phases of COVID-19 were provided by collaborators in the United States, Italy and Spain. Nearly every sample came with metadata listing a de-identified subject ID, COVID-19 status, age in years and sex. The material from the prospective study consisted of cDNA or gDNA derived from T cells, B-cell-depleted T cells, or PBMCs. The samples were drawn from two sources: the first 160 participants of the ongoing ImmuneRACE study, and some 1,300 subjects contributed by 6 global collaborators. The repertoires were made available in a free public database intended to serve as a resource for research on the immune response to SARS-CoV-2. HLA class I and class II types, where available, came from metadata supplied by the sample provider rather than from assay-based typing. The dataset comprised deeply sampled blood TCRbeta repertoires from subjects exposed to, actively infected with, or recovered from COVID-19. The investigation overall reported the following: Clinical and demographic metadata were provided uncurated, with the amount varying by source and participant.

Collaborating institutions collected whole blood in K2EDTA tubes following their own protocols. For TCRbeta analysis, collaborator samples were shipped as frozen whole blood, as isolated PBMCs, or as DNA extracted from either sample type. TCRbeta CDR3 regions were amplified from genomic DNA by means of the immunoSEQ Assay, a bias-controlled multiplex PCR. In the original analysis: Nucleated cell counts per sample were estimated from amplification of reference gene primers within the assay. To quantify the absolute abundance of each unique TCRbeta CDR3 rearrangement, sequence reads were collapsed and filtered. For each sample, productive Simpson clonality was calculated by taking the square root of Simpson's diversity index across productive rearrangements. The immuneACCESS repertoire file appears here via TCRdb, limited to in-frame rearrangements. These files lack a portion of the clones; in checked studies, under half of the deficit traces to unresolved V genes, and the cause of the others is not known. V, J and clone size are taken as reported in that table, and D and trimming were inferred from the DNA itself. Within this sample are hundreds of thousands of clones, with more than 80% of them counted one time only. Clones ranked in the top ten supply more than 1.4% of the sample.

Trimming accounts for 4 bases at V and 8 bases at J, while the number of junction bases matched to no gene is 10. The germline V gene sets CDR1 to KGHDR and CDR2 to SFDVKD. The CDR3 holds 15 amino acids from the cysteine to the phenylalanine. Only the CDR3 region is kept as DNA, spanning 45 bases read in frame from base 1. Details on this clone: The antigen it binds to is not known. There are no base qualities to consult, and no much larger clone falls within one base.

The sequencing sample was made of peripheral blood. Recombination linked TRBV24-1 to TRBJ2-1; 7 bases in between match TRBD2. The sequence came from a woman aged 25 to 39 with active or convalescent COVID-19. The DNA sequence is as follows: TGTGCCACCAGTGACCCTCGACTAGCTGGCGATGAGCAGTTCTTC. This sequence encodes CATSDPRLAGDEQFF.